This is a list of T cell receptor beta chains from one sample in a study of metastatic and nonmetastatic thyroid tumors. TCRdb recomputed clones from the PCR reads via MiXCR. The table has about 92,000 clones, under 15% seen once; the top ten hold 3.6%. The specimen sequenced was blood. The receptors stem from a female donor with papillary thyroid cancer or a benign thyroid nodule (not recorded which). Some clones in this sample may be carry-over from other donors' samples. Both conserved end residues are part of each CDR3. Fields, in order: clone size, V gene, D gene, J gene, CDR3 DNA, CDR3 protein. The D gene is left open where the match is weak. Clone size is given for some rows only: seen once, a few or many times, or a class if the clone is expanded.

many,TRBV20-1,TRBD1,TRBJ2-7,TGCAGTGGATCGACAGGGCATACCTACGAGCAGTACTTC,CSGSTGHTYEQYF
many,TRBV11-3,.,TRBJ1-4,TGTGCCAGCAGCTTAGCGGGGGCTATAACTAATGAAAAACTGTTTTTT,CASSLAGAITNEKLFF
few,TRBV6-5,.,TRBJ1-1,TGTGCCAGCAGTTATCAGGGTCCCGCTTACACTGAAGCTTTCTTT,CASSYQGPAYTEAFF
.,TRBV20-1,TRBD1,TRBJ2-7,TGCAGTGCTATGTCCGGGACAGGGGCGCGTGAGCAATACTTC,CSAMSGTGAREQYF
many,TRBV7-9,.,TRBJ2-3,TGTGCCAGCAGCTTAGACGCAGATACGCAGTATTTT,CASSLDADTQYF
many,TRBV18,TRBD2,TRBJ2-3,TGTGCCAGCTCACCGACTAGCGGGGGCCGCACAGATACGCAGTATTTT,CASSPTSGGRTDTQYF
many,TRBV6-1,.,TRBJ2-2,TGTGCCAGCAGGGCGTCGGCCACCGGGGAGCTGTTTTTT,CASRASATGELFF
many,TRBV30,TRBD1,TRBJ1-5,TGTGCCTGGACCAAAGGACAGGGTAATCAGCCCCAGCATTTT,CAWTKGQGNQPQHF
many,TRBV28,TRBD2,TRBJ2-5,TGTGCCAGCAGTTTACACATAGCGGGGGTTCAAGAGACCCAGTACTTC,CASSLHIAGVQETQYF
many,TRBV24-1,.,TRBJ2-5,TGTGCCACCAGTGAAAGCACTATCCAAGAGACCCAGTACTTC,CATSESTIQETQYF
many,TRBV20-1,TRBD1,TRBJ1-5,TGCAGTGCTAGAGATTGGGACAGGGTTGTCAATCAGCCCCAGCATTTT,CSARDWDRVVNQPQHF
many,TRBV5-1,.,TRBJ2-3,TGCGCCAGCAGGGGGACAGATACGCAGTATTTT,CASRGTDTQYF
few,TRBV6-1,.,TRBJ1-2,TGTGCCAGCAGCCGGGGGGTGGAGGTGAATGGCTACACATTC,CASSRGVEVNGYTF
many,TRBV20-1,.,TRBJ2-1,TGCAGTGCTAGAGATCCGTTCGGCGTTAGCTCCTACAATGAGCAGTTCTTC,CSARDPFGVSSYNEQFF
many,TRBV18,.,TRBJ1-1,TGTGCCAGCTCACCACAAAGGGGGGTAGACACTGAAGCTTTCTTT,CASSPQRGVDTEAFF
.,TRBV20-1,.,TRBJ2-3,TGCAGTGCTAGATTGGATTTAAGATTAACAGATACGCAGTATTTT,CSARLDLRLTDTQYF
many,TRBV28,.,TRBJ1-2,TGTGCCAGCAGGCCAGACAGCGGCTATGGCTACACCTTC,CASRPDSGYGYTF
few,TRBV28,.,TRBJ2-1,TGTGCCAGCAGTCCTCCCGATGGCCGCGGGGACAATGAGCAGTTCTTC,CASSPPDGRGDNEQFF
few,TRBV6-9,.,TRBJ1-5,TGTGCCAGCAGTTATCGGGGGGGTCAGCCCCAGCATTTT,CASSYRGGQPQHF
many,TRBV7-9,.,TRBJ1-3,TGTGCCAGCAGCCCCCTTTCGATCGGTGGAAACACCATATATTTT,CASSPLSIGGNTIYF
many,TRBV2,.,TRBJ2-5,TGTGCCAGCAGTGCGGGTCTCGGAGAGACCCAGTACTTC,CASSAGLGETQYF
.,TRBV5-1,.,TRBJ2-5,TGCGCCAGCAGCTTGGGACAGGACTTCCTCTATAATGAGCAATTCTTC,CASSLGQDFLYNEQFF
many,TRBV5-1,TRBD1,TRBJ1-2,TGCGCCAGCAGCGCAAACAGGGGGGACTATGGCTACACCTTC,CASSANRGDYGYTF
many,TRBV12-3/TRBV12-4,.,TRBJ1-5,TGTGCCAGCAGTTTAGTGAATCAGCCCCAGCATTTT,CASSLVNQPQHF
few,TRBV11-3,.,TRBJ2-1,TGTGCCAGCAGTTATCCGGGACGGGAGCAGTTCTTC,CASSYPGREQFF
many,TRBV20-1,.,TRBJ2-2,TGCAGTGCTAGAAACGAGGCGGGAGGGGAGCTGTTTTTT,CSARNEAGGELFF
.,TRBV5-1,TRBD1,TRBJ1-4,TGCGCCAGTAGCCAAGGCGGTACAGGGGGCGAAAAACTGTTTTTT,CASSQGGTGGEKLFF
few,TRBV28,.,TRBJ2-7,TGTGCCAGCAGCGAGCGGTACGAGCAGTACTTC,CASSERYEQYF
many,TRBV6-1,.,TRBJ1-5,TGTGCCAGCAGTGAAGCCCGACAGGTCGGTCAGCCCCAGCATTTT,CASSEARQVGQPQHF
many,TRBV10-1,.,TRBJ2-3,TGCGCCAGCCCGGGACCTGCGACAGATACGCAGTATTTT,CASPGPATDTQYF
once,TRBV20-1,.,TRBJ2-3,TGCAGTGCTACAGGGGGGGCAGCTAGCACAGATACGCAGTATTTT,CSATGGAASTDTQYF
many,TRBV15,TRBD2,TRBJ2-3,TGTGCCACCAGCGGGGGGCTAGCGGGGGGCACAGATACGCAGTATTTT,CATSGGLAGGTDTQYF
many,TRBV19,.,TRBJ1-2,TGTGCCAGTAGTATAGAGCTTTCACTAAATGGCTACACCTTC,CASSIELSLNGYTF
.,TRBV30,.,TRBJ1-1,TGTGCCTGGAGTGTCTGGGGGGGAACTGAAGCTTTCTTT,CAWSVWGGTEAFF
many,TRBV10-2,TRBD1,TRBJ1-5,TGCGCCAGCAGTCGGGACAGAGGGAATCAGCCCCAGCATTTT,CASSRDRGNQPQHF
.,TRBV24-1,.,TRBJ2-1,TGTGCCACCAGTGATCGAAAGCGGGCTAATGATTGGCAGTTCTTC,CATSDRKRANDWQFF
.,TRBV19,.,TRBJ1-1,TGTGCCGGTAGTCAAGGCCTTGAAGGTTTCTTT,CAGSQGLEGFF
many,TRBV19,TRBD2,TRBJ2-3,TGTGCCAGTAAGGCGGGGGGGCCAGCAGATACGCAGTATTTT,CASKAGGPADTQYF
many,TRBV5-6,.,TRBJ1-3,TGTGCCAGCAGCTTTGGGGGCGTAGGGAACACCATATATTTT,CASSFGGVGNTIYF
.,TRBV11-2,TRBD2,TRBJ2-1,TGTGCCAGCAGCTTAGATCCAGGTGCGGGGGGGAATGAGCAGTTCTTC,CASSLDPGAGGNEQFF
many,TRBV9,.,TRBJ2-1,TGTGCCAGCAGCTCCAGTAATTTAAGGAACAATGAGCAGTTCTTC,CASSSSNLRNNEQFF
.,TRBV4-3,.,TRBJ2-7,TGCGCCAGCAGCCAAGGGAGGACCGAGCAGTACTTC,CASSQGRTEQYF